These T cell receptor beta chains were read from a single sample in a study of CD4 T cells in relation to SARS-CoV-2 and coronaviruses. The table came from immunoSEQ multiplex PCR; TCRdb's copy has only in-frame clones and leaves some out. Seen here are some 40,000 clones, roughly 88% observed once, and the top ten hold roughly 3%. Sample: memory CD4+ T cells from PBMCs. The receptor set was obtained from an adult with COVID-19. CDR3s include the opening cysteine and the closing phenylalanine or tryptophan. The D gene is left open where the match is weak. Some rows mark clone size as missing; the rest say once, few, many or name a class of expanded clone.

D gene	V gene	clone size	J gene	CDR3 DNA	CDR3 protein
NA	TRBV28	NA	TRBJ1-2	TGTGCCAGCAGTGGAACGGCGTATGATGGCTACACCTTC	CASSGTAYDGYTF
NA	TRBV3-1/TRBV3-2	NA	TRBJ2-3	TGTGCCAGCAGCCAAGATTCAGCGGAAGGCGTCACAGATACGCAGTATTTT	CASSQDSAEGVTDTQYF
NA	TRBV7-2	NA	TRBJ2-3	TGTGCCAGCAACCCAACCTTTAGCACAGATACGCAGTATTTT	CASNPTFSTDTQYF
TRBD2	TRBV11-2	NA	TRBJ2-1	TGTGCCAGCAGCTTAGAATATAAAGGACTAGCGTTATACAATGAGCAGTTCTTC	CASSLEYKGLALYNEQFF
TRBD1	TRBV24-1	NA	TRBJ2-1	TGTGCCACCGGGGACAGGTTGCTGGATGGAGCTGAGCAGTTCTTC	CATGDRLLDGAEQFF
TRBD1	TRBV6-5	NA	TRBJ1-5	TGTGCCAGCAGTTACGGACAGGGGGGAACGCCCCAGCATTTT	CASSYGQGGTPQHF
TRBD1	TRBV30	NA	TRBJ1-1	TGTGCCTGGACTCCCAGGGGGCGACTCCCCACTGAAGCTTTCTTT	CAWTPRGRLPTEAFF
TRBD1	TRBV6-4	NA	TRBJ1-3	TGTGCCAGCAAGAAACCCGGGACAGGGTACTCTGGAAACACCATATATTTT	CASKKPGTGYSGNTIYF
NA	TRBV5-1	once	TRBJ2-3	TGCGCCAGCAGCCGATCGAGCACAGATACGCAGTATTTT	CASSRSSTDTQYF
TRBD1	TRBV5-1	NA	TRBJ1-5	TGCGCCAGCAGCCCACGGGCAGGGGGAGGTCAGCCCCAGCATTTT	CASSPRAGGGQPQHF
NA	TRBV6-1	NA	TRBJ1-4	TGTGCCAGCAGTGGAAAGGGAACGACAGGCAAGTCTAAACTGTTTTTT	CASSGKGTTGKSKLFF
NA	TRBV27	NA	TRBJ2-3	TGTGCCAGCAGTTTAGCTAGCACAGATACGCAGTATTTT	CASSLASTDTQYF
NA	TRBV5-1	NA	TRBJ1-1	TGCGCCAGCAGGCTGAGGGTTATGAACACTGAAGCTTTCTTT	CASRLRVMNTEAFF
NA	TRBV7-3	NA	TRBJ2-6	TGTGCCAGCAGCTTAGCATCTGGGGCCAACGTCCTGACTTTC	CASSLASGANVLTF
NA	TRBV5-6	NA	TRBJ1-1	TGTGCCAGCAGCTCCGGGTTGGCGTCTGAAGCTTTCTTT	CASSSGLASEAFF
NA	TRBV14	once	TRBJ2-7	TGTGCCAGCAGCCAAGATTTGAGGGGGGTCGGCGAGCAGTACTTC	CASSQDLRGVGEQYF
NA	TRBV6-1	NA	TRBJ2-1	TGTGCCAGCAGTGAAACGGGACTCCCCGGGGGTGAGCAGTTCTTC	CASSETGLPGGEQFF
NA	TRBV4-1	NA	TRBJ1-5	TGCGCCAGCGGCGGTTTGGGGAACGGGAACAATCAGCCCCAGCATTTT	CASGGLGNGNNQPQHF
TRBD2	TRBV3-1/TRBV3-2	NA	TRBJ2-5	TGTGCCAGCAGCCAAGGAGCTCGACTAGCGGGCCAAGAGACCCAGTACTTC	CASSQGARLAGQETQYF
TRBD2	TRBV18	once	TRBJ2-3	TGTGCCAGCTCACGCACCCCTAGCGGTAGCACAGATACGCAGTATTTT	CASSRTPSGSTDTQYF
NA	TRBV2	NA	TRBJ1-2	TGTGCCAGCAGTCAACAGGGAAACGGCTACACCTTC	CASSQQGNGYTF
NA	TRBV19	NA	TRBJ2-5	TGTGCCAGTAGTATGGACCGGGGGGAGACCCAGTACTTC	CASSMDRGETQYF
TRBD2	TRBV19	NA	TRBJ2-7	TGTGCCAGTAGTATCTCTAGCGGGAGGTCCAACTCCTACGAGCAGTACTTC	CASSISSGRSNSYEQYF
NA	TRBV2	NA	TRBJ2-7	TGTGCCAGCAGGGGGGGTACCTACGAGCAGTACTTC	CASRGGTYEQYF
NA	TRBV6-5	NA	TRBJ1-1	TGTGCCAGCAGTTACGGCGGGGGCGAGCGAAACACTGAAGCTTTCTTT	CASSYGGGERNTEAFF
TRBD1	TRBV10-2	NA	TRBJ2-7	TGCGCCAGCAGTAGGGACAGGGCCTACGAGCAGTACTTC	CASSRDRAYEQYF
NA	TRBV6-1	NA	TRBJ2-2	TGTGCCAGCAGTGGCGGGACACCACCCGCGAACACCGGGGAGCTGTTTTTT	CASSGGTPPANTGELFF
NA	TRBV5-4	once	TRBJ2-3	TGTGCCAGCAGCTTGAAGGGGAGCACAGATACGCAGTATTTT	CASSLKGSTDTQYF
NA	TRBV23-1	NA	TRBJ2-1	TGCGCCAGCAGCCAAAGCAGAGTAGGGACCTACAATGAGCAGTTCTTC	CASSQSRVGTYNEQFF
TRBD1	TRBV18	NA	TRBJ2-4	TGTGCCAGCTCACCCGGGACAGGTGGCGAAAACATTCAGTACTTC	CASSPGTGGENIQYF
TRBD1	TRBV19	once	TRBJ2-2	TGTGCCAGTAGTTCTTTGACAGGGTGGAGGACGACCGGGGAGCTGTTTTTT	CASSSLTGWRTTGELFF
TRBD1	TRBV6-5	NA	TRBJ2-2	TGTGCCAGCCGATACGGACAGGGTGGGGCCGGGGAGCTGTTTTTT	CASRYGQGGAGELFF
NA	TRBV14	NA	TRBJ2-2	TGTGCCAGCAGCCAAGTACGAAACACCGGGGAGCTGTTTTTT	CASSQVRNTGELFF
NA	TRBV5-1	NA	TRBJ2-1	TGCGCCAGCAGCTTGGATGCGGGGGCGAGGGGGCAGTTCTTC	CASSLDAGARGQFF
NA	TRBV3-1/TRBV3-2	once	TRBJ1-1	TGTGCCAGCAGCCCCTACGGGAGGGGTCTGAACACTGAAGCTTTCTTT	CASSPYGRGLNTEAFF
NA	TRBV28	NA	TRBJ2-7	TGTGCCAGCAAACAGTGGCCCGCCTACGAGCAGTACTTC	CASKQWPAYEQYF
NA	TRBV18	NA	TRBJ2-7	TGTGCCAGCTCACCAGAGACCAGCGGTTACTACGAGCAGTACTTC	CASSPETSGYYEQYF
NA	TRBV12-3/TRBV12-4	NA	TRBJ2-5	TGTGCCAGCAGTTTAACAGTGGAGACCCAGTACTTC	CASSLTVETQYF
NA	TRBV12-2	NA	TRBJ2-3	NA	CASWTKVAGGADTQYF
TRBD2	TRBV5-4	NA	TRBJ2-2	TGTGCCAGCAACTATATAGCGGGCGTTGACACCGGGGAGCTGTTTTTT	CASNYIAGVDTGELFF
TRBD1	TRBV28	NA	TRBJ2-5	TGTGCCAGCAGTGACAGGGTTCGGCAAGAGACCCAGTACTTC	CASSDRVRQETQYF
NA	TRBV5-4	NA	TRBJ1-4	TGTGCCAGCAGCTTGGGGGGACAACGAACTAATGAAAAACTGTTTTTT	CASSLGGQRTNEKLFF
TRBD1	TRBV5-5	NA	TRBJ1-1	TGTGCCAGCAGCCGACAGGGGATGGAGGCTGAAGCTTTCTTT	CASSRQGMEAEAFF
TRBD2	TRBV29-1	NA	TRBJ2-3	TGCAGCGTCCAGCGGGAGGGTCTAGATACGCAGTATTTT	CSVQREGLDTQYF